This TCR beta chain was profiled in a study of blood T cell repertoires in COVID-19. The overall study: There were acute and convalescent COVID-19 samples, and they came from the United States, Italy and Spain.

As processed by the authors: It was from reference gene primer amplification that nucleated cell counts were estimated. Assay: immunoSEQ multiplex PCR; the TCRdb copy retains only in-frame clones and omits some. From that table come the V and J calls and clone size; the DNA was used to work out D and trimming. The repertoire holds about 160,000 clones, with more than 85% as singletons. Cohorts were assigned according to the clinical history that participants reported. V lost 5 bases, J lost 8 bases, and 12 bases lay in between. The CDR3 spans 12 residues. The TCR originated in a woman aged 50 to 60 who had recovered from COVID-19. The J gene is TRBJ1-2, the V gene TRBV12-3 or TRBV12-4, with D maybe TRBD1 (5 bases). Sequencing used PBMCs or T cells enriched from blood (not recorded which). CDR3 in amino acids: CASSRGGRGYTF. The DNA for the CDR3 is TGTGCCAGCAGTCGGGGGGGTCGGGGCTACACCTTC.